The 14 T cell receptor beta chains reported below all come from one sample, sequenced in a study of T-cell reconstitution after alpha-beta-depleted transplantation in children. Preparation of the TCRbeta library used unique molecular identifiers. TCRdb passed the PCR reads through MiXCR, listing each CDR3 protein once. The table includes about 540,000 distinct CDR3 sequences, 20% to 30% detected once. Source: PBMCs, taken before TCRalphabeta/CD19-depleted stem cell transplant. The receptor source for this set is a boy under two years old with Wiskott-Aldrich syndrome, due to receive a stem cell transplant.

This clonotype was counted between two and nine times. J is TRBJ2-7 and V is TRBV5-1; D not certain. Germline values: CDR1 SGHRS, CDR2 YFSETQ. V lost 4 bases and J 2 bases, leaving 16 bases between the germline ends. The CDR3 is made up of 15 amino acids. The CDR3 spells CASSTAGSVAYEQYF. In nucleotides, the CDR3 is TGCGCCAGCAGCACGGCAGGCAGCGTCGCCTACGAGCAGTACTTC.

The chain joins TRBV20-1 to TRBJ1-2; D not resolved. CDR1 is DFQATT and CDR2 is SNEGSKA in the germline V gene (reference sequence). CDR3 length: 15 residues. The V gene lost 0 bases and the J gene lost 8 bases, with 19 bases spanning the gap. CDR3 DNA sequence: TGCAGTGCTAGAGACGTAGGACGGGGTTGCTGCGGCTACACCTTC. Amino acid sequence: CSARDVGRGCCGYTF.

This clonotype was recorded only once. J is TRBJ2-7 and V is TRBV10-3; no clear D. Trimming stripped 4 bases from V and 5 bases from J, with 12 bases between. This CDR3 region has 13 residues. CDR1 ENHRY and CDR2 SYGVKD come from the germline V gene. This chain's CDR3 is CAISGGQDHEQYF. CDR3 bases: TGTGCCATCAGTGGGGGTCAGGACCACGAGCAGTACTTC.

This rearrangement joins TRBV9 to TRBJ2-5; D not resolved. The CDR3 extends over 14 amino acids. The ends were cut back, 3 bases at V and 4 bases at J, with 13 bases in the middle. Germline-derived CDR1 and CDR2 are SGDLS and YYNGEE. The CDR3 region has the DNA TGTGCCAGCAGCGCCTGGTCAAACCCAGAGACCCAGTACTTC. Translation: CASSAWSNPETQYF.

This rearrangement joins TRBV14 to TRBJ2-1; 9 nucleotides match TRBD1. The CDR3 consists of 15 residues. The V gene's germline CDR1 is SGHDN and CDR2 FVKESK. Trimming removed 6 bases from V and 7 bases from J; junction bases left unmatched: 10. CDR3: CASSRPGQGGNEQFF. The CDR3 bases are TGTGCCAGCAGTCGTCCGGGACAGGGAGGGAATGAGCAGTTCTTC.

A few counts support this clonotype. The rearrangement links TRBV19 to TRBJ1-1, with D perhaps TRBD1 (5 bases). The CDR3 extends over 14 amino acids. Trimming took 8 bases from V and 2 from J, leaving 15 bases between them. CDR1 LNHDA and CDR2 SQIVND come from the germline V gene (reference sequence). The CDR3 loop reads CASANRFENTEAFF. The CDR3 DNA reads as TGTGCCAGTGCGAACAGGTTTGAAAACACTGAAGCTTTCTTT.

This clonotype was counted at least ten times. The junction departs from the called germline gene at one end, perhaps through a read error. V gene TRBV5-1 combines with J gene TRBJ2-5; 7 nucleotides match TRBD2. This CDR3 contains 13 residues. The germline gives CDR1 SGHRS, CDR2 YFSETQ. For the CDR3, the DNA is TGTGCCAGCAGTTTAGTAGCGGGAGAGACCCAGTACTTC. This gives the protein CASSLVAGETQYF.

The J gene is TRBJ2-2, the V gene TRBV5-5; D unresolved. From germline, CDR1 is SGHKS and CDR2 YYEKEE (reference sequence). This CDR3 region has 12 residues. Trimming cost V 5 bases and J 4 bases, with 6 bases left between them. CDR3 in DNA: TGTGCCAGCAGTACAATCACCGGGGAGCTGTTTTTT. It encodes CASSTITGELFF. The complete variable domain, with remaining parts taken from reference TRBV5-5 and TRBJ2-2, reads DAGVTQSPTHLIKTRGQQVTLRCSPISGHKSVSWYQQVLGQGPQFIFQYYEKEERGRGNFPDRFSARQFPNYSSELNVNALLLGDSALYLCASSTITGELFFGEGSRLTVL.

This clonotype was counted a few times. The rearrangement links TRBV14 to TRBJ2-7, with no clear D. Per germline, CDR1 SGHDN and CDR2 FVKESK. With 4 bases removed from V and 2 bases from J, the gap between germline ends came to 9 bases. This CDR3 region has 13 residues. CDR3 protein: CASSPRRTYEQYF. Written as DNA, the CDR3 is TGTGCCAGCAGCCCCCGTAGGACCTACGAGCAGTACTTC.

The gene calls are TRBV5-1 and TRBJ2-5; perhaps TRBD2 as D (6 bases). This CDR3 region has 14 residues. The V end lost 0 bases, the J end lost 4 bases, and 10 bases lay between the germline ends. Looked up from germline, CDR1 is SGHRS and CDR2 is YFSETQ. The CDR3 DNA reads TGCGCCAGCAGCTTGGAAACACTAGCAGAGACCCAGTACTTC. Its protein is CASSLETLAETQYF.

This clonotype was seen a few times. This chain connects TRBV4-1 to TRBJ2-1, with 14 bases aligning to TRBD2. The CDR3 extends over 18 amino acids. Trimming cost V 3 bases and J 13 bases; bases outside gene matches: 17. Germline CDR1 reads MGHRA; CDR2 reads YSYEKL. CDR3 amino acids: CASSHPVLGLAGGPVQFF. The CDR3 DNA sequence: TGCGCCAGCAGCCATCCCGTCCTCGGACTAGCGGGAGGCCCCGTCCAGTTCTTC.

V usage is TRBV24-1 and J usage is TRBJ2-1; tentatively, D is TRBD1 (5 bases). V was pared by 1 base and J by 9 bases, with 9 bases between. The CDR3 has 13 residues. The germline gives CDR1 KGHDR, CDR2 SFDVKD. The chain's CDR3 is CATSDLWGSEQFF. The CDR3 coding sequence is TGTGCCACCAGTGATTTATGGGGCTCTGAGCAGTTCTTC.

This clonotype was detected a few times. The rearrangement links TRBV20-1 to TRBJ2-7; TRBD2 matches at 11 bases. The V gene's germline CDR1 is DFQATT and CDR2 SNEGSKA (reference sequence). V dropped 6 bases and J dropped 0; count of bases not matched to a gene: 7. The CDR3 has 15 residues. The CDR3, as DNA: TGCAGTGCGGTCCTAGCGGGAGGAAGCTCCTACGAGCAGTACTTC. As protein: CSAVLAGGSSYEQYF.

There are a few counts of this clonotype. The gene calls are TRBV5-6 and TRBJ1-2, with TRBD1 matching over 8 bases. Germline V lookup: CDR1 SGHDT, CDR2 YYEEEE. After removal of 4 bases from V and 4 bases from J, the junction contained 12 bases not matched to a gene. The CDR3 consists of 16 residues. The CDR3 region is CASSTPTGARTYGYTF. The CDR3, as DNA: TGTGCCAGCAGCACGCCGACAGGGGCCCGGACCTATGGCTACACCTTC.